This paragraph covers one TCR beta chain sequence. Its antigen remains unidentified. PCR amplification relied on 60 Vbeta primers (plus 13 Jbeta primers). Sequenced by immunoSEQ multiplex PCR; TCRdb stores in-frame clones only, minus some. The sample carries tens of thousands of clones, roughly 80% recorded once. The data belong to a study of cytomegalovirus exposure and HLA in healthy donors. Whole-study findings and limits: In a later analysis, the majority of CMV-associated beta chains seemingly showed HLA restriction. Later work associated over 15,000 TCR beta sequences with HLA alleles at 0.05 false discovery rate.

The receptor's source is a woman between 40 and 50 years old in good health and CMV-seropositive. Sample: PBMCs.

Written as DNA, the CDR3 is TGTGCCAGCAGCGTAGAACCAGCGGCACCCTACAATGAGCAGTTCTTC. Amino acid sequence: CASSVEPAAPYNEQFF. V is TRBV9 and J is TRBJ2-1, with D possibly being TRBD2 (5 bases). The V gene lost 0 bases and the J gene lost 2 bases, with 12 bases spanning the gap. The CDR3 consists of 16 residues. In germline, CDR1 is SGDLS, CDR2 YYNGEE.